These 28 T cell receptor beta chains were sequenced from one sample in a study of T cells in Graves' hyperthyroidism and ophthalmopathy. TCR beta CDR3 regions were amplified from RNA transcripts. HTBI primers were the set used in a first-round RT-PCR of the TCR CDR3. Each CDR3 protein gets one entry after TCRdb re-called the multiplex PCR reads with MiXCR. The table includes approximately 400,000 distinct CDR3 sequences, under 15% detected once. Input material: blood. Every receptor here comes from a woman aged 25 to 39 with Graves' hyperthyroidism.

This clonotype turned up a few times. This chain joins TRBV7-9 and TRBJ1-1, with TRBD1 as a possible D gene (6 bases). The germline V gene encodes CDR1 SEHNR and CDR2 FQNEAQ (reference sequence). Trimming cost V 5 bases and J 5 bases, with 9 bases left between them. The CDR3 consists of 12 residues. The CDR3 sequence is CASSAGQTEAFF. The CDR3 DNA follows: TGTGCCAGCAGCGCTGGACAGACTGAAGCTTTCTTT.

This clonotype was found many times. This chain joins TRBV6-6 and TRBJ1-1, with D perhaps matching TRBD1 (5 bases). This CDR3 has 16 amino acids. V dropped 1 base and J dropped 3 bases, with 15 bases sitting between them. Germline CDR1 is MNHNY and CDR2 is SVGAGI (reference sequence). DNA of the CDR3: TGTGCCAGCAGTTACTACTCAGGGTTGTTGGACACTGAAGCTTTCTTT. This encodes CASSYYSGLLDTEAFF.

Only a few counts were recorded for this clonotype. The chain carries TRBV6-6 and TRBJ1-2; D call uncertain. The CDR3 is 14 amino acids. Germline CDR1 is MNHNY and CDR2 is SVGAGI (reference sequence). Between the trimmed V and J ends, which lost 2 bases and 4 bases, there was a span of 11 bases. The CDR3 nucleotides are TGTGCCAGCAGTTACCACTCCGACACCTATGGCTACACCTTC. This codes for CASSYHSDTYGYTF.

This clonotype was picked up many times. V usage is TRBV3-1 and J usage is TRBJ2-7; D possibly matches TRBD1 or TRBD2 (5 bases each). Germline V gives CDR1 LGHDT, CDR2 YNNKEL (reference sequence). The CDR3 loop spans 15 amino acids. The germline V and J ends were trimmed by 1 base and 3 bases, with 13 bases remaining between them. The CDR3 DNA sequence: TGTGCCAGCAGCCAAGGTTCCGGGACCGACTACGAGCAGTACTTC. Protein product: CASSQGSGTDYEQYF.

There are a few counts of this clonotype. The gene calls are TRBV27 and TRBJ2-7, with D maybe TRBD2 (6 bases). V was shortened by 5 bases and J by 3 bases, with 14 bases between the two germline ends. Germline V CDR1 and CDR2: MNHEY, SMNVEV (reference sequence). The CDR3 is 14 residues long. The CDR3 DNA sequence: TGTGCCAGCAGTGAATGGAGGGGAAGCTACGAGCAGTACTTC. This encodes CASSEWRGSYEQYF.

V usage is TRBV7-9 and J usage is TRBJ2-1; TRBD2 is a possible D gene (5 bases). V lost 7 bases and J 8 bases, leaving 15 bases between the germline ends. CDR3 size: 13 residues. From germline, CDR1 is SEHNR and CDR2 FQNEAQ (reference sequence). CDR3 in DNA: TGTGCCAGCACCCGCTCGGGGATCCATGAGCAGTTCTTC. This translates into CASTRSGIHEQFF.

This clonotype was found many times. Here the CDR3 DNA reads TGTGCCAGCAGCTTCCAAAAGACAGGAGGAGCAGAGACCCAGTACTTC. Its protein product is CASSFQKTGGAETQYF. The chain has TRBV7-9 and TRBJ2-5; TRBD1 might be the D (6 bases). The V gene lost 3 bases and the J gene lost 4 bases, with 18 bases spanning the gap. This CDR3 has 16 amino acids. Germline values: CDR1 SEHNR, CDR2 FQNEAQ (reference sequence).

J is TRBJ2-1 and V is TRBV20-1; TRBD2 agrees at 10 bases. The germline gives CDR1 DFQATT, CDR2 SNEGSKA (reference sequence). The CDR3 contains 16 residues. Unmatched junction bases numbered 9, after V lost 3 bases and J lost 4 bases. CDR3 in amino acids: CSASSITSGNYNEQFF. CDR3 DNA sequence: TGCAGTGCTAGTTCAATCACTAGCGGGAATTACAATGAGCAGTTCTTC.

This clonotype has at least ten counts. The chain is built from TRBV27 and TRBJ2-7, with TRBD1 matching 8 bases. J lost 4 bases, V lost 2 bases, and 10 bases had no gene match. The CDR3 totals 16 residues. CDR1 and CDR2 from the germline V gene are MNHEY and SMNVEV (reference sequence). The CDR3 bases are TGTGCCAGCAGTTTAAGGTTGGACAGGGTACGATACGAGCAGTACTTC. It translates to CASSLRLDRVRYEQYF.

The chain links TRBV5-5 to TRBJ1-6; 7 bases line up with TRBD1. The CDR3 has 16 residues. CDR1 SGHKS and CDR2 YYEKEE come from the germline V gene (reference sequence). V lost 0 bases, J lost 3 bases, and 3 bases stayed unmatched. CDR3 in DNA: TGTGCCAGCAGCTTGGTAGGGGACAGCTATAATTCACCCCTCCACTTT. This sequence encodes CASSLVGDSYNSPLHF.

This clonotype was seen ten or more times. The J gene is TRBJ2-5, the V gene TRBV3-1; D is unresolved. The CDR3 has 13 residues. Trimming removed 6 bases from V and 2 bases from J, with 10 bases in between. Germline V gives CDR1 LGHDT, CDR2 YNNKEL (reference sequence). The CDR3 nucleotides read TGTGCCAGCAGACGTGCAAATCAAGAGACCCAGTACTTC. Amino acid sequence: CASRRANQETQYF.

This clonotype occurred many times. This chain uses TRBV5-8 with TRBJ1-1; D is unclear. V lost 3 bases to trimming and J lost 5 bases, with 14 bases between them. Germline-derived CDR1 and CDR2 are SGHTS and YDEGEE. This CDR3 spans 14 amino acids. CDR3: CASSSPARETEAFF. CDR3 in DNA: TGTGCCAGCAGCTCGCCCGCACGAGAAACTGAAGCTTTCTTT.

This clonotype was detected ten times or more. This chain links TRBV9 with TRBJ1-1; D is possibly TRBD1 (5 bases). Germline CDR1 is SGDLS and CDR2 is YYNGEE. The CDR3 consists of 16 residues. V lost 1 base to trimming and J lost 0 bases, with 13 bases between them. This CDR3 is CASSVRPGSMNTEAFF. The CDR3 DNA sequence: TGTGCCAGCAGCGTACGGCCAGGGTCTATGAACACTGAAGCTTTCTTT.

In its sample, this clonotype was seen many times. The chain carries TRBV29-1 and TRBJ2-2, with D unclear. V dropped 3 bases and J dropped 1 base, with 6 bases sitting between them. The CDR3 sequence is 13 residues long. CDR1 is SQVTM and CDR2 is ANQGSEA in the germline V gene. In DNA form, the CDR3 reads TGCAGCGTTGATTCGGGGAACACCGGGGAGCTGTTTTTT. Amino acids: CSVDSGNTGELFF.

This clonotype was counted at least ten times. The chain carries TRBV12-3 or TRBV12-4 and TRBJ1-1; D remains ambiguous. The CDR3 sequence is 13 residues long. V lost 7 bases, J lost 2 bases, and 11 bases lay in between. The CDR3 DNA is TGTGCCAGCACCTACAAGGGAAACACTGAAGCTTTCTTT. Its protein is CASTYKGNTEAFF.

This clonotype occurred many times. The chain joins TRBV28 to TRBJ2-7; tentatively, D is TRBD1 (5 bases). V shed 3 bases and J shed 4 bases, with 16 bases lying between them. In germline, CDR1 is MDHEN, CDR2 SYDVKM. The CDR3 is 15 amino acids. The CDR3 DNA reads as TGTGCCAGCAGTTTCGTTCCAGGGTTTTTTTACGAGCAGTACTTC. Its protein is CASSFVPGFFYEQYF. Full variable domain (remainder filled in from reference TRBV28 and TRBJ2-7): DVKVTQSSRYLVKRTGEKVFLECVQDMDHENMFWYRQDPGLGLRLIYFSYDVKMKEKGDIPEGYSVSREKKERFSLILESASTNQTSMYLCASSFVPGFFYEQYFGPGTRLTVT.

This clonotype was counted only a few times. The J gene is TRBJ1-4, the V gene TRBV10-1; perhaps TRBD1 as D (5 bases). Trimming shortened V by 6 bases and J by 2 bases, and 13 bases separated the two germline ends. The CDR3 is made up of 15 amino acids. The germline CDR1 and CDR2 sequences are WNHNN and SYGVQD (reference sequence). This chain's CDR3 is CASSSGTATNEKLFF. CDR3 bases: TGCGCCAGCAGCTCTGGGACGGCGACTAATGAAAAACTGTTTTTT.

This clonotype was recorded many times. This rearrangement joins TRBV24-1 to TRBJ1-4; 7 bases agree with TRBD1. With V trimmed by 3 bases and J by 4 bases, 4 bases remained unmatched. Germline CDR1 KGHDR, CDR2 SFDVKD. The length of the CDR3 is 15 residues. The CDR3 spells CATSDGTDVNEKLFF. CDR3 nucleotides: TGTGCCACCAGTGATGGGACAGACGTTAATGAAAAACTGTTTTTT.

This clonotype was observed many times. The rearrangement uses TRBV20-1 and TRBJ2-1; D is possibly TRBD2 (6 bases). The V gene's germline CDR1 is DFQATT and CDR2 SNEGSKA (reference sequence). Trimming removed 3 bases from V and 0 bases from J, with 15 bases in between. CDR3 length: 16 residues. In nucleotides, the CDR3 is TGCAGTGCTAGCGGGAGTCGGTGGGACTCCTACAATGAGCAGTTCTTC. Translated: CSASGSRWDSYNEQFF.

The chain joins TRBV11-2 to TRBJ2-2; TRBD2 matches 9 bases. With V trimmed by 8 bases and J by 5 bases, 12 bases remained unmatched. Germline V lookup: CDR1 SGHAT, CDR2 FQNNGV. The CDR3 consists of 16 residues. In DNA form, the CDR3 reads TGTGCCAGCCGTTCAGCGGGAGGCCGAGGAACCGGGGAGCTGTTTTTT. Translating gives CASRSAGGRGTGELFF. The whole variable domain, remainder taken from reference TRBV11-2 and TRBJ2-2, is EAGVAQSPRYKIIEKRQSVAFWCNPISGHATLYWYQQILGQGPKLLIQFQNNGVVDDSQLPKDRFSAERLKGVDSTLKIQPAKLEDSAVYLCASRSAGGRGTGELFFGEGSRLTVL.

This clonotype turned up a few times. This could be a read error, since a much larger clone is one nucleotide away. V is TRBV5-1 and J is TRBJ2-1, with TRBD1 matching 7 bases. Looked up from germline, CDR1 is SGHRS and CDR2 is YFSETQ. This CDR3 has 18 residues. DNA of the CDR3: TGCGCCGGCAGCTTGGGGCCATTACTCAGGGGGTTAGGCAATGAGCAGTTCTTC. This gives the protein CAGSLGPLLRGLGNEQFF.

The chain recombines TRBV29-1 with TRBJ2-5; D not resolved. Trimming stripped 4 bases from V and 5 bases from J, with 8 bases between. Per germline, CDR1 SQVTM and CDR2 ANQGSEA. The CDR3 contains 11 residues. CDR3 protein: CSVVQFETQYF. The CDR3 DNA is TGCAGCGTTGTACAGTTCGAGACCCAGTACTTC.

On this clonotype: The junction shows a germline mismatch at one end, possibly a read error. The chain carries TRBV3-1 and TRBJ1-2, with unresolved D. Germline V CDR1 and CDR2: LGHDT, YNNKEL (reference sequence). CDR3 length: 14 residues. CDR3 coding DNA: TGCGCCAGCAGCCAAGATGCAGAGAACTATGGCTACAACTTC. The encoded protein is CASSQDAENYGYNF.

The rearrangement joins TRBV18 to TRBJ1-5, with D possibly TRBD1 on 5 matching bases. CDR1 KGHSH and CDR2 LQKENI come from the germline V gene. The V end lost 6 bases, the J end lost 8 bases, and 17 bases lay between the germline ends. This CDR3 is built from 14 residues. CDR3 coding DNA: TGTGCCAGCTCGTCCCAGGGTGATGGGGAGCCCCAGCATTTT. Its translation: CASSSQGDGEPQHF.

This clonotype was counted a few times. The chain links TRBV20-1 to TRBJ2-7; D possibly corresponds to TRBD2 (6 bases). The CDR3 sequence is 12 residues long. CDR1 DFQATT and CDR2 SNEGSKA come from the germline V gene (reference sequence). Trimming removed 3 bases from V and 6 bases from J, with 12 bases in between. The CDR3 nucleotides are TGCAGTGCTAGGCCCTCCGGGGGCGAGCAGTACTTC. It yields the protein CSARPSGGEQYF.

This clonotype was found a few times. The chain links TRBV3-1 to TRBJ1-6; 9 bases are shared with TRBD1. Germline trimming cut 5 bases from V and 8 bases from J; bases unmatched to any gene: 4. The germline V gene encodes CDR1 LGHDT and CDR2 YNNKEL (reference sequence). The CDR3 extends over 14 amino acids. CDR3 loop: CASSDRDRDSPLHF. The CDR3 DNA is TGTGCCAGCAGCGACCGGGACAGGGATTCACCCCTCCACTTT.

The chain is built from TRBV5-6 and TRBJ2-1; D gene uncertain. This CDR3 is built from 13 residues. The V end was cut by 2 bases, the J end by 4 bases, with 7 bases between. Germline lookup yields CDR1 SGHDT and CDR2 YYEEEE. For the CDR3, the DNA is TGTGCCAGCAGCTTATTGCTATACAATGAGCAGTTCTTC. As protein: CASSLLLYNEQFF.

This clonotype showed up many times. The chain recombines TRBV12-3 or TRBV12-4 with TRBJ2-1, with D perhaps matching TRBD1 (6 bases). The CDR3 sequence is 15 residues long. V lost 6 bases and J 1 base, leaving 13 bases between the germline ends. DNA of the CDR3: TGTGCCAGCAGCCAAACAGGGATTTCCTACAATGAGCAGTTCTTC. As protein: CASSQTGISYNEQFF.